This is a list of T cell receptor beta chains from one sample in a study of vaccination and CD4 T cells after COVID-19. These receptors' antigens are unknown. TCRdb recomputed calls from the PCR reads with MiXCR, one row per CDR3 protein. The sample includes over 3,000 distinct CDR3 sequences, roughly 77% of them seen just once. The sample was CD4+ T cells from blood, cultured in vitro. These receptors all stem from a human donor who had recovered from COVID-19. Each CDR3 is given with its conserved first and last residue. The D gene is left open where the match is weak. Rows may omit the clone size; those that give it use once, few, many or a size class.

TRBD1,TRBV6-2/TRBV6-3,TRBJ1-1,large,CASRRARGREAFF,TGTGCCAGCAGACGCGCCAGGGGGAGAGAAGCTTTCTTT
-,TRBV6-5,TRBJ1-2,-,CASSYSGAGYGYTF,TGTGCCAGCAGTTACTCTGGGGCGGGCTATGGCTACACCTTC
TRBD1,TRBV14,TRBJ1-6,-,CASSQVGGSDNSPLHF,TGTGCCAGCAGCCAAGTAGGGGGCTCCGATAATTCACCCCTCCACTTT
-,TRBV2,TRBJ2-6,-,CASSERGAGAGANVLTF,TGTGCCAGCAGTGAAAGGGGGGCAGGGGCTGGGGCCAACGTCCTGACTTTC
-,TRBV19,TRBJ1-2,-,CASSISAGYGYTF,TGTGCCAGTAGTATATCAGCGGGATATGGCTACACCTTC
TRBD1,TRBV6-1,TRBJ1-5,-,CASSAVNRGYQPQHF,TGTGCCAGCAGTGCCGTCAACAGGGGATATCAGCCCCAGCATTTT
-,TRBV20-1,TRBJ2-4,-,CSATRENIQYF,TGCAGTGCGACGAGGGAAAACATTCAGTACTTC
TRBD1,TRBV10-3,TRBJ1-2,-,CASSETGTGLYGYTF,TGTGCCAGCAGTGAAACCGGGACAGGGCTCTATGGCTACACCTTC
TRBD2,TRBV28,TRBJ2-7,few,CASSSGLAEKYF,TGTGCCAGCAGCTCGGGACTAGCGGAGAAGTACTTC
TRBD1,TRBV25-1,TRBJ1-2,-,CASSNIEGQGDYGYTF,TGTGCCAGCAGTAATATCGAGGGACAGGGGGACTATGGCTACACCTTC
-,TRBV7-2,TRBJ1-2,-,CASSLESTRRDGYTF,TGTGCCAGCAGCTTAGAGTCCACCCGTAGGGATGGCTACACCTTC
-,TRBV12-3/TRBV12-4,TRBJ1-1,-,CASSPGWGLLNTEAFF,TGTGCCAGTTCCCCCGGGTGGGGTTTATTGAACACTGAAGCTTTCTTT
-,TRBV5-4,TRBJ1-2,-,CASSLVGQANYGYTF,TGTGCCAGCAGCTTGGTCGGACAAGCTAACTATGGCTACACCTTC
TRBD1,TRBV18,TRBJ1-2,-,CASSPQGTGNGYTF,TGTGCCAGCTCACCACAAGGGACAGGGAATGGCTACACCTTC
-,TRBV5-1,TRBJ2-3,-,CASSRWVQDTQYF,TGCGCCAGCAGCCGATGGGTTCAAGATACGCAGTATTTT
-,TRBV28,TRBJ1-3,-,CASSPGPPNTIYF,TGTGCCAGCAGCCCCGGACCACCAAACACCATATATTTT
TRBD1,TRBV6-1,TRBJ1-2,-,CASRNLRVGQGFGGYTF,TGTGCCAGCAGAAACCTAAGAGTGGGACAGGGGTTCGGTGGCTACACCTTC
-,TRBV10-1,TRBJ1-2,few,CARIRAGGSNGYTF,TGCGCCAGAATCCGTGCGGGGGGCAGTAACGGCTACACCTTC